This record looks at one TCR beta chain sequence and its context. The data stem from a study of T cells in tumors after PD-1 blockade. At the level of the study: Each patient got pembrolizumab 200 mg every 3 weeks or cemiplimab 350 mg every 2 weeks.

The CDR3 runs 17 residues. CDR1 and CDR2 (germline): MRHNA, SNTAGT. Trimming at V came to 3 bases and at J to 1 base, leaving 6 bases not matched to a gene. Clones were read by immunoSEQ multiplex PCR, and TCRdb kept only the in-frame ones, dropping some. This table holds 4,500 to 6,500 clones, 60% to 80% found once. The rearrangement joins TRBV6-4 to TRBJ2-2, with 9 bases identical to TRBD2. The sequence was collected from a human donor with basal cell carcinoma. Sample: tumor tissue, taken before anti-PD-1 treatment. CDR3 coding DNA: TGTGCCAGCAGTGAGGTAGCGGGGGCCATGAACACCGGGGAGCTGTTTTTT. Its translation: CASSEVAGAMNTGELFF.